The clone carrying this TCR beta chain was seen ten or more times. The source of the sample is a study of tumor-infiltrating lymphocytes in primary liver carcinoma. The J segment lost 4 bases and the V segment lost 4 bases, leaving 8 bases of the junction unmatched. Germline-derived CDR1 and CDR2 are SQVTM and ANQGSEA. This CDR3 has 14 residues. From 500 to 600 ng of total RNA, TCR beta-specific cDNA was reverse-transcribed using a constant-region primer. Construction of TCR beta libraries relied on three successive nested multiplex PCR rounds employing slightly modified ARM-PCR. Amplification in the first two PCR rounds was performed using TRBV1-TRBV30 forward primers and a C-beta reverse primer for around 11 cycles each. TCRdb re-called the multiplex PCR reads with MiXCR, one entry per CDR3 protein. Of a few hundred thousand distinct CDR3 sequences listed, 50% to 60% are singletons. Germline DNA was extracted alongside blood RNA, which was obtained from unsorted whole blood. These patients lived with chronic HBV infection and had never been treated.

The receptor was derived from a woman in her twenties or thirties with primary liver carcinoma and hepatitis B virus infection. Sequenced input: peripheral blood. The rearrangement uses TRBV29-1 and TRBJ2-7; TRBD2 aligns across 9 bases. In DNA, the CDR3 is TGCAGCGTTGTATTAGCGGGAGTTTCTTACGAGCAGTACTTC. This translates into CSVVLAGVSYEQYF.